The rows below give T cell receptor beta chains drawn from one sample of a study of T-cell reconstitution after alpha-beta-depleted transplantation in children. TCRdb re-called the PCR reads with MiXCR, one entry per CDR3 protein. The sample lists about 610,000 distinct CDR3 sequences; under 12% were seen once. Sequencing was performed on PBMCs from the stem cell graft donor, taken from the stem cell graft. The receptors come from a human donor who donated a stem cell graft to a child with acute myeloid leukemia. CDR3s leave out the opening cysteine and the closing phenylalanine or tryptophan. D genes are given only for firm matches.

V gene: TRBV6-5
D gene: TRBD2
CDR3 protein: ASSLTSGGYNEQF

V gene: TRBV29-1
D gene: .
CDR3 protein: SVDGTLQGYYGYT

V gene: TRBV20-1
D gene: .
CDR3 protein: SARDGRANTGELF

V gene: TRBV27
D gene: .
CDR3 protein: ASSFFGTRGNQPQH

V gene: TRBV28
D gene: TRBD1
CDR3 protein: ASSLGTGGAF

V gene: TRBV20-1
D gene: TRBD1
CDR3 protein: SAPPIGTDYGYT

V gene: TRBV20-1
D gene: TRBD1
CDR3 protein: SAGGTDTEAF

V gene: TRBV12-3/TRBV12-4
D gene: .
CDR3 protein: ASSLLGISGNTIY

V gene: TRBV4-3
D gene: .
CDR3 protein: ASSQLPGGEQY

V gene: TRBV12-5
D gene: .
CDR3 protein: ASGLRGDNEQF

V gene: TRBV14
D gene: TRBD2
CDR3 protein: ASSQGTSGRSTDTQY

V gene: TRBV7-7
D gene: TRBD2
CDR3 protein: ASSHGLAGGPEQF

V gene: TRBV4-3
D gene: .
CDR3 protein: ASSVRQNSNQPQH

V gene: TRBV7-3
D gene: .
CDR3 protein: ASSLTQMNTGELF

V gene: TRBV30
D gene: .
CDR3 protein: AWGGHGGGFSNTEAF

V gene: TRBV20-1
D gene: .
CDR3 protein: SARDVGGINYGYT

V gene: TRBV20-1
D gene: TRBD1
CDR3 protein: SAITGGSTGELF

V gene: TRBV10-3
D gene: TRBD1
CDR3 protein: AISAGQGVSTGELF

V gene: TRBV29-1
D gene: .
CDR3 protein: SLVRSAQETQY